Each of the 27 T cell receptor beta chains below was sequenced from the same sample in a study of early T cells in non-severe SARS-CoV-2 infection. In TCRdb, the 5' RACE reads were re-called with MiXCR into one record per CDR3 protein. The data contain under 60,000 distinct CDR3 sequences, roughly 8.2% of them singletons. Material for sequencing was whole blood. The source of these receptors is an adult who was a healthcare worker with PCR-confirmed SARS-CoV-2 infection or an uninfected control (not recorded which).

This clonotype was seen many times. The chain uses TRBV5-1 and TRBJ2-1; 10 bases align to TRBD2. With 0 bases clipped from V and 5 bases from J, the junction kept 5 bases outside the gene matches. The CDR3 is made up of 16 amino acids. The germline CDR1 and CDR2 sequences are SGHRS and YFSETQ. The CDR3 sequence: CASSLVLAGDDNEQFF. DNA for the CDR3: TGCGCCAGCAGCTTGGTCCTAGCGGGAGATGACAATGAGCAGTTCTTC.

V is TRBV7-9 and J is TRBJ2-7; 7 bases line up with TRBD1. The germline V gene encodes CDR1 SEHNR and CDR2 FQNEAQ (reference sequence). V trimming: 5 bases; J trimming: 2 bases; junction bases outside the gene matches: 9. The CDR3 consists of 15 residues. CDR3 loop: CASSPPTGRAYEQYF. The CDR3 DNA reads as TGTGCCAGCAGCCCACCGACAGGGAGAGCCTACGAGCAGTACTTC.

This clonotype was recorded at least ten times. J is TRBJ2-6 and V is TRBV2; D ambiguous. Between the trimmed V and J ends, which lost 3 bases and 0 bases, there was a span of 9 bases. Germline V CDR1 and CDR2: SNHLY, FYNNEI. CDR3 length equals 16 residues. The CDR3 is CASSDPSHSGANVLTF. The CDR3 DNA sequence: TGTGCCAGCAGTGACCCTTCCCACTCTGGGGCCAACGTCCTGACTTTC. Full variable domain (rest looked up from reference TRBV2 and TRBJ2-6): EPEVTQTPSHQVTQMGQEVILRCVPISNHLYFYWYRQILGQKVEFLVSFYNNEISEKSEIFDDQFSVERPDGSNFTLKIRSTKLEDSAMYFCASSDPSHSGANVLTFGAGSRLTVL.

CDR3 region: CASSLDLAKNIQYF. In nucleotides, the CDR3 is TGTGCCAGCAGCTTGGACCTAGCCAAAAACATTCAGTACTTC. This chain connects TRBV5-5 to TRBJ2-4, with D unclear. V lost 0 bases and J lost 0, with 4 bases in between. CDR3 length: 14 residues. Germline CDR1 and CDR2: SGHKS and YYEKEE (reference sequence). Drawing the rest from reference TRBV5-5 and TRBJ2-4, the complete variable domain is DAGVTQSPTHLIKTRGQQVTLRCSPISGHKSVSWYQQVLGQGPQFIFQYYEKEERGRGNFPDRFSARQFPNYSSELNVNALLLGDSALYLCASSLDLAKNIQYFGAGTRLSVL.

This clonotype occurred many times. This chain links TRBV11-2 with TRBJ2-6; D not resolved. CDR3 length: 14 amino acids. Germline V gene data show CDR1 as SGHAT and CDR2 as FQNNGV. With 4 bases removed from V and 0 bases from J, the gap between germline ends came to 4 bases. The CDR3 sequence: CASSSLSGANVLTF. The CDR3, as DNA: TGTGCCAGCAGCTCCCTCTCTGGGGCCAACGTCCTGACTTTC.

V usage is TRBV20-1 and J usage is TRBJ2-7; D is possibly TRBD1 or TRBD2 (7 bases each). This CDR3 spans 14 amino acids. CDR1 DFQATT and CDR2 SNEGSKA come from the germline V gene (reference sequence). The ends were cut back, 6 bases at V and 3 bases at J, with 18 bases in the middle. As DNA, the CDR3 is TGCAGTGCGAGGGGAGGGGGCTCCCACTACGAGCAGTACTTC. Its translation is CSARGGGSHYEQYF.

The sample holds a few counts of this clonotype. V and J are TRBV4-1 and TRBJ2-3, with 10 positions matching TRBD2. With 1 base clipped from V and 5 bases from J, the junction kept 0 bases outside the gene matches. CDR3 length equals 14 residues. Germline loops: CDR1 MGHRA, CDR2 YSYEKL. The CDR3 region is CASSQVAGGDTQYF. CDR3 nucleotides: TGCGCCAGCAGCCAAGTAGCGGGGGGAGATACGCAGTATTTT.

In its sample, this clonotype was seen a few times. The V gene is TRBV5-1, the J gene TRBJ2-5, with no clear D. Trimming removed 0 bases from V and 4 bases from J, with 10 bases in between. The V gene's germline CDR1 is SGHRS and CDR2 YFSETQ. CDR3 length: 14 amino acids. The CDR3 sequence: CASSLGTRGETQYF. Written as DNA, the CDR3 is TGCGCCAGCAGCTTGGGGACCCGAGGAGAGACCCAGTACTTC.

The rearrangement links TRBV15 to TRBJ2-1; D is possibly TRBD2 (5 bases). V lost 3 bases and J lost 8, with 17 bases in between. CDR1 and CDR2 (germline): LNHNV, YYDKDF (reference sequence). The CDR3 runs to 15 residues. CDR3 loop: CATSSFYGGYDEQFF. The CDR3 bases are TGTGCCACCAGCAGCTTTTACGGAGGTTACGATGAGCAGTTCTTC.

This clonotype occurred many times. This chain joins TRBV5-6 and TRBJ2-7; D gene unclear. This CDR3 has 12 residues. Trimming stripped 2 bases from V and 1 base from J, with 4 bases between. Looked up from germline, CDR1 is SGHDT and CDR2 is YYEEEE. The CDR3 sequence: CASSFGSYEQYF. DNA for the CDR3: TGTGCCAGCAGCTTCGGGTCCTACGAGCAGTACTTC. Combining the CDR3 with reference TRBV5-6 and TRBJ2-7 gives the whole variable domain DAGVTQSPTHLIKTRGQQVTLRCSPKSGHDTVSWYQQALGQGPQFIFQYYEEEERQRGNFPDRFSGHQFPNYSSELNVNALLLGDSALYLCASSFGSYEQYFGPGTRLTVT.

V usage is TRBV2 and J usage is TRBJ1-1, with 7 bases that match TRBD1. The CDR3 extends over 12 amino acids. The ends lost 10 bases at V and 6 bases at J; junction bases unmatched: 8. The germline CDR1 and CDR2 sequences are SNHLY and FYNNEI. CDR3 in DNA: TGTGCCAACGACAGGGCGAGGCCTGAAGCTTTCTTT. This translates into CANDRARPEAFF. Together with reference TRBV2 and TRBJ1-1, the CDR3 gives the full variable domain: EPEVTQTPSHQVTQMGQEVILRCVPISNHLYFYWYRQILGQKVEFLVSFYNNEISEKSEIFDDQFSVERPDGSNFTLKIRSTKLEDSAMYFCANDRARPEAFFGQGTRLTVV.

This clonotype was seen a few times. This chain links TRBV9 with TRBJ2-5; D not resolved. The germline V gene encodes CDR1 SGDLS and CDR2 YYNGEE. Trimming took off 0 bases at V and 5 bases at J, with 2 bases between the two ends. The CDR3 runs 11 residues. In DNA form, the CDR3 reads TGTGCCAGCAGCGTAGCGGAGACCCAGTACTTC. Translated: CASSVAETQYF.

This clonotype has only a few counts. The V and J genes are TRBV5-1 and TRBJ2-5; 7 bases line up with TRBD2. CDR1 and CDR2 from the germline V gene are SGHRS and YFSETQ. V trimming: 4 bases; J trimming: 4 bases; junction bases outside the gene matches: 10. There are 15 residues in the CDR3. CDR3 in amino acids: CASSANPSSGETQYF. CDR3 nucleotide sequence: TGCGCCAGCAGCGCCAACCCATCTAGCGGAGAGACCCAGTACTTC.

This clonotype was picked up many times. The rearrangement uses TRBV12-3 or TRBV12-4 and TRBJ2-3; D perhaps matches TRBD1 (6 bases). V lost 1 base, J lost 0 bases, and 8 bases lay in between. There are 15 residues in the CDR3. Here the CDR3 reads CASSLGTASTDTQYF. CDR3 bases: TGTGCCAGCAGTTTAGGGACAGCTAGCACAGATACGCAGTATTTT.

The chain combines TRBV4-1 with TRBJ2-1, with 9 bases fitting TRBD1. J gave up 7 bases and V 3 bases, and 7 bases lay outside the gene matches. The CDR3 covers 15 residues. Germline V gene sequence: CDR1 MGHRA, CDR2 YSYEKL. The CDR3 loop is CASSHTGDRANEQFF. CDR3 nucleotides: TGCGCCAGCAGCCATACGGGGGACAGGGCGAATGAGCAGTTCTTC.

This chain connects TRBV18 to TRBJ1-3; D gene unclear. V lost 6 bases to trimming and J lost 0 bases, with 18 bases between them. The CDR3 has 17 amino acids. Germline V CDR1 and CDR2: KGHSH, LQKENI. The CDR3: CASSDQPPASSGNTIYF. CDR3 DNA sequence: TGTGCCAGCTCGGACCAGCCACCTGCTAGCTCTGGAAACACCATATATTTT.

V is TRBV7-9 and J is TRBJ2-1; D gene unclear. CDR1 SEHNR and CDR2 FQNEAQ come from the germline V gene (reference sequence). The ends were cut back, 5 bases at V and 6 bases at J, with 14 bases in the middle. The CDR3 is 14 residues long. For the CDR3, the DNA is TGTGCCAGCAGCCTGTGGCCCATCCTCAATGAGCAGTTCTTC. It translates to CASSLWPILNEQFF. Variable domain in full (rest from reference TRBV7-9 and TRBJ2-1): DTGVSQNPRHKITKRGQNVTFRCDPISEHNRLYWYRQTLGQGPEFLTYFQNEAQLEKSRLLSDRFSAERPKGSFSTLEIQRTEQGDSAMYLCASSLWPILNEQFFGPGTRLTVL.

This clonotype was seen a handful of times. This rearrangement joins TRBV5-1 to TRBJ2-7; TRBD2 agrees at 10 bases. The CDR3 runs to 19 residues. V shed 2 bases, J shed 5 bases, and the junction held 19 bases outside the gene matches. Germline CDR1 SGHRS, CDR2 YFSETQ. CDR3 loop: CASSFDRRLAGGFGNEQYF. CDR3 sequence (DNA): TGCGCCAGCAGCTTCGACCGACGATTAGCGGGGGGTTTCGGGAACGAGCAGTACTTC.

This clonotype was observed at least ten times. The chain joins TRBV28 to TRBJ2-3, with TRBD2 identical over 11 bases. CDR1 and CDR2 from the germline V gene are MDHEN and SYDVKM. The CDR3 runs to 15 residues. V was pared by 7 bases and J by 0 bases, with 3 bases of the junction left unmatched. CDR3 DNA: TGTGCCAGCAAAGGACTAGCGGGTAGCACAGATACGCAGTATTTT. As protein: CASKGLAGSTDTQYF.

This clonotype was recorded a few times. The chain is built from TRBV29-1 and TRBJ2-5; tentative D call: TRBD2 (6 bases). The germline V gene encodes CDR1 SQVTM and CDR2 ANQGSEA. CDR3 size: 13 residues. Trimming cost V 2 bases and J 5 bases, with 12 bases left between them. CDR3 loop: CSVERGRLETQYF. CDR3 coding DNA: TGCAGCGTTGAACGGGGGAGGCTGGAGACCCAGTACTTC.

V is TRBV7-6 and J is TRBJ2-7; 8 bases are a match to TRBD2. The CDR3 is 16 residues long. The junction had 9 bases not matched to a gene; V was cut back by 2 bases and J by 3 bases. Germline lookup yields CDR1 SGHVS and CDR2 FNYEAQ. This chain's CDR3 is CASSLTSGGGRYEQYF. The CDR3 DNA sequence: TGTGCCAGCAGCTTAACCTCCGGCGGGGGGCGCTACGAGCAGTACTTC.

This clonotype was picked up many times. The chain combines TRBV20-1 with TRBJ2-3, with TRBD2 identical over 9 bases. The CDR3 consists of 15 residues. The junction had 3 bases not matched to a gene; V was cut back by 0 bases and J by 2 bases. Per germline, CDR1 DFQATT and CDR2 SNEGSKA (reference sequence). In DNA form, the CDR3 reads TGCAGTGCTAGAGATCCTAGCGGGGTCACAGATACGCAGTATTTT. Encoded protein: CSARDPSGVTDTQYF.

The CDR3 DNA reads as TGTGCCATCAGTGGTTGGGCACGGGATACGCAGTATTTT. Its protein is CAISGWARDTQYF. V and J are TRBV10-3 and TRBJ2-3; unclear D gene. Germline V CDR1 and CDR2: ENHRY, SYGVKD. CDR3 length: 13 residues. The V and J ends lost 4 bases and 6 bases respectively, with 11 bases between them.

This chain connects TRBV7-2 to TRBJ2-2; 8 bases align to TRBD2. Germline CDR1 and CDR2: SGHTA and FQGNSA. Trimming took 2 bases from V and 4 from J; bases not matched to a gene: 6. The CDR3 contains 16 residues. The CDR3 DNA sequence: TGTGCCAGCAGCTTATGGAGCGGGAGCAGCACCGGGGAGCTGTTTTTT. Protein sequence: CASSLWSGSSTGELFF.

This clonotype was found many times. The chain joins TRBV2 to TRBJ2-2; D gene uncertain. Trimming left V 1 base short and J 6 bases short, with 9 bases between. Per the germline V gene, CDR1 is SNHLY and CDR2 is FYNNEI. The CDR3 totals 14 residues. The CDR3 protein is CASSEVRVPGELFF. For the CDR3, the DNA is TGTGCCAGCAGTGAAGTAAGGGTACCCGGGGAGCTGTTTTTT.

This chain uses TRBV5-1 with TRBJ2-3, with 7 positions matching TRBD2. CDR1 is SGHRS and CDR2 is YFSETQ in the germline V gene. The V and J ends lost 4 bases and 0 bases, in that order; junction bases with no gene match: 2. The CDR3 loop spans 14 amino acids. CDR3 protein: CASSGRGSTDTQYF. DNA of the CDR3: TGCGCCAGCAGCGGGAGGGGCAGCACAGATACGCAGTATTTT.

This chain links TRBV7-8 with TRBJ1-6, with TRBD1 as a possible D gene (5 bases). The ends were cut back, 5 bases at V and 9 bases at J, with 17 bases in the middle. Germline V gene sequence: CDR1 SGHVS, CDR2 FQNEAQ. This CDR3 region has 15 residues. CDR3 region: CASSAGTAHSSPLHF. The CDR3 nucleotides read TGTGCCAGCAGCGCCGGGACTGCGCATAGTTCACCCCTCCACTTT.